This T cell receptor (beta chain) was sequenced during a study of OX40 agonist ivuxolimab in advanced cancers. Study-wide background: Prior checkpoint blockade (anti-PD-1, anti-PD-L1 or anti-CTLA-4) was permitted; over 30% had it. General study results and limits: Relatively little clonal expansion, among the lowest observed, appeared in partial responders at 0.1-3.0 mg/kg. Blood T cells, both CD4+ and CD8+, expanded clonally by week 6 at 0.1 to 3.0 mg/kg.

CDR1 is GTSNPN and CDR2 is SVGIG in the germline V gene (reference sequence). The CDR3 loop spans 14 amino acids. This clone turned up a few times. Its target is unknown. The junction differs from germline at one of its ends, possibly a read error. The assay was immunoSEQ multiplex PCR, and TCRdb's table has in-frame clones only and misses some. This table holds more than 85,000 clones, 91% found once. The chain couples TRBV30 to TRBJ1-3; D is uncertain. The receptor was isolated from an adult with an advanced solid tumor such as melanoma, head and neck, liver or kidney cancer. Sequenced material: CD4+ or CD8+ T cells sorted from blood, taken in a trial of the OX40 agonist ivuxolimab. CDR3: CAWSQLRSRNTIYF. As DNA, the CDR3 is TGTGCCTGGAGTCAGCTCCGCTCTAGAAACACCATATATTTT.